A selection of T cell receptor beta chains follows, all from one sample in a study of shared clonotypes between healthy human individuals. The table came from immunoSEQ multiplex PCR; TCRdb's copy has only in-frame clones and leaves some out. The top ten clones hold 0.36% of a sample with 1,500,000 or so clones, around 98.5% of them seen once. Sequenced sample: naive CD4+ T cells sorted from blood. The receptors here all came from a man younger than 45 in good health. Both conserved end residues are part of each CDR3. The D gene is left open where the match is weak. Clone size appears in some rows only: once, few, many, or a class for an expanded clone.

TRBV20-1	NA	TRBJ1-1	NA	CSARAGTEAFF	TGCAGTGCTAGAGCGGGGACTGAAGCTTTCTTT
TRBV6-5	NA	TRBJ2-7	TRBD1	CASSYSAGTGPSEQYF	TGTGCCAGCAGTTACTCGGCGGGGACAGGGCCAAGCGAGCAGTACTTC
TRBV6-5	NA	TRBJ2-1	NA	CASILGNEQFF	TGTGCCAGCATCCTCGGCAATGAGCAGTTCTTC
TRBV28	NA	TRBJ2-7	TRBD1	CASSRGGAYEQYF	TGTGCCAGCAGCCGAGGGGGCGCGTACGAGCAGTACTTC
TRBV30	once	TRBJ1-2	NA	CAWSGETVTRGYTF	TGTGCCTGGAGTGGTGAAACCGTCACGCGGGGCTACACCTTC
TRBV5-1	NA	TRBJ2-1	TRBD2	CASSLGKTSGEQFF	TGCGCCAGCAGCTTGGGGAAGACTAGCGGTGAGCAGTTCTTC
TRBV6-6	NA	TRBJ1-3	NA	CAISGVGGNTIYF	TGTGCGATATCTGGGGTGGGTGGAAACACCATATATTTT
TRBV2	once	TRBJ1-1	NA	CASRRGTLTEAFF	TGTGCCAGCAGACGCGGGACACTCACTGAAGCTTTCTTT
TRBV2	NA	TRBJ2-7	TRBD2	CASRGPSGRIIYEQYF	TGTGCCAGCAGGGGGCCTAGCGGGAGGATCATCTACGAGCAGTACTTC
TRBV19	NA	TRBJ2-7	TRBD1	CASSAGTGGYEQYF	TGTGCCAGTAGTGCCGGGACAGGGGGATACGAGCAGTACTTC
TRBV5-1	NA	TRBJ2-1	TRBD2	CASSPGLAGSYNEQFF	TGCGCCAGCAGCCCGGGACTAGCGGGGTCCTACAATGAGCAGTTCTTC
TRBV28	NA	TRBJ2-2	NA	CASSRRFYTGELFF	TGTGCCAGCAGCCGACGATTCTACACCGGGGAGCTGTTTTTT
TRBV27	NA	TRBJ1-2	NA	CASSLHPAALNGYTF	TGTGCCAGCAGCCTCCACCCGGCAGCCCTCAATGGCTACACCTTC
TRBV7-2	NA	TRBJ2-2	NA	CASSLASGGELFF	TGTGCCAGCAGCTTAGCCTCTGGTGGGGAGCTGTTTTTT
TRBV5-6	NA	TRBJ2-2	TRBD2	CASRGGPSPWDTGELFF	TGTGCCAGCAGGGGAGGGCCTTCCCCTTGGGACACCGGGGAGCTGTTTTTT
TRBV15	NA	TRBJ1-2	NA	CATSREAWRGNTF	TGTGCCACCAGCAGAGAGGCCTGGCGTGGAAACACCTTC
TRBV18	once	TRBJ2-7	NA	CASSPDRTLMSEQYF	TGTGCCAGCTCACCAGACAGGACTCTAATGTCCGAGCAGTACTTC
TRBV5-6	NA	TRBJ2-7	NA	CASSLKRYEQYF	TGTGCCAGCAGCTTGAAGAGGTACGAGCAGTACTTC
TRBV7-9	NA	TRBJ2-2	NA	CASSPPGGENTGELFF	TGTGCCAGCAGCCCCCCCGGGGGTGAGAACACCGGGGAGCTGTTTTTT
TRBV21-1	NA	TRBJ1-5	NA	CASSKAGRQGSNQPQHF	TGTGCCAGCAGCAAGGCTGGGCGGCAGGGGAGCAATCAGCCCCAGCATTTT
TRBV6-5	NA	TRBJ2-1	NA	CASSYDTIGEQFF	TGTGCCAGCAGTTACGACACCATCGGGGAACAGTTCTTC
TRBV4-1	NA	TRBJ1-5	NA	CASSLNFARGNQPQHF	TGCGCCAGCAGCCTCAACTTCGCACGGGGAAACCAGCCCCAGCATTTT
TRBV4-3	NA	TRBJ2-6	NA	CASSQAAGAGTGANVLTF	TGCGCCAGCAGCCAAGCGGCAGGAGCCGGAACTGGGGCCAACGTCCTGACTTTC
TRBV6-1	NA	TRBJ2-7	TRBD1	CASKGAGLSSYEQYF	TGTGCCAGCAAGGGGGCGGGCCTAAGCTCCTACGAGCAGTACTTC
TRBV28	NA	TRBJ2-7	NA	CASSFSGYYEQYF	TGTGCCAGCAGTTTCTCTGGATACTACGAGCAGTACTTC
TRBV29-1	NA	TRBJ2-1	NA	CSVVSFSVNEQFF	TGCAGCGTTGTTAGCTTTAGCGTCAATGAGCAGTTCTTC
TRBV28	NA	TRBJ1-2	TRBD1	CASSWGDRGDYGYTF	TGTGCCAGCAGTTGGGGGGACAGGGGTGACTATGGCTACACCTTC
TRBV18	NA	TRBJ1-5	NA	CASSPTGNNQPQHF	TGTGCCAGCTCACCTACAGGGAATAATCAGCCCCAGCATTTT
TRBV4-1	NA	TRBJ2-1	NA	CASSQEIPGLGSEQFF	TGCGCCAGCAGCCAAGAGATCCCGGGATTGGGGTCGGAGCAGTTCTTC
TRBV9	NA	TRBJ2-1	TRBD2	CASSSRTSGRVNEQFF	TGTGCCAGCAGCTCCCGGACTAGCGGGAGGGTTAATGAGCAGTTCTTC
TRBV7-3	once	TRBJ1-2	TRBD1	CASSPGTGLGYTF	TGTGCCAGCAGCCCCGGGACAGGGCTTGGCTACACCTTC